The present T cell receptor (beta chain) was sequenced within a study of blood T cell repertoires in COVID-19. V shed 5 bases, J shed 3 bases, and the junction held 4 bases outside the gene matches. Looked up from germline, CDR1 is SGHNT and CDR2 is YENEEA. CDR3 length: 16 amino acids. Only in-frame clones appear in the TCRdb table, and some are missing; sequencing was by immunoSEQ multiplex PCR. The repertoire has 50,000 to 65,000 clones, 70% to 90% of them found once; the top ten carry more than 4.5%. The rearrangement uses TRBV11-3 and TRBJ2-3, with 14 bases matching TRBD2. The TCR sequence derives from a middle-aged man with active COVID-19. The specimen was peripheral blood. Written as DNA, the CDR3 is TGTGCCAGCAGCCCGACTAGCGGGAGGGGGACAGATACGCAGTATTTT. Its protein product is CASSPTSGRGTDTQYF.